A selection of T cell receptor beta chains follows, all from one sample in a study of Graves' ophthalmopathy and Graves' hyperthyroidism. TCRdb independently ran MiXCR on the multiplex PCR reads; one entry per CDR3 protein. The data hold approximately 500,000 distinct CDR3 sequences, with approximately 14% observed a single time. The sequenced sample was blood. The receptors come from a woman in her twenties or thirties with Graves' ophthalmopathy. Both conserved end residues are part of each CDR3. Some rows mark clone size as missing; the rest say once, few, many or name a class of expanded clone.

abundance: many
v_gene: TRBV20-1
j_gene: TRBJ1-2
CDR3aa: CSARDERGPSYGYTF

abundance: many
v_gene: TRBV28
j_gene: TRBJ1-1
CDR3aa: CASSSQGAPGTEAFF

abundance: many
v_gene: TRBV6-1
j_gene: TRBJ1-1
CDR3aa: CASSEGLYMNTEAFF

abundance: many
v_gene: TRBV25-1
j_gene: TRBJ1-6
CDR3aa: CASSETGRDGSPLHF

abundance: many
v_gene: TRBV28
j_gene: TRBJ1-5
CDR3aa: CASSLTSLSNQPQHF

abundance: many
v_gene: TRBV28
j_gene: TRBJ1-5
CDR3aa: CASSLIREDQPQHF

abundance: many
v_gene: TRBV11-2
j_gene: TRBJ1-1
CDR3aa: CASSEVGRGSEHAEAFF

abundance: many
v_gene: TRBV13
j_gene: TRBJ1-2
CDR3aa: CASSQALGYGYTF

abundance: -
v_gene: TRBV19
j_gene: TRBJ1-5
CDR3aa: CASSVGQAGQPQHF

abundance: many
v_gene: TRBV27
j_gene: TRBJ2-7
CDR3aa: CASKLTHFMTYEQYF

abundance: many
v_gene: TRBV7-2
j_gene: TRBJ2-7
CDR3aa: CASSLDRALTEQYF

abundance: many
v_gene: TRBV4-1
j_gene: TRBJ1-2
CDR3aa: CASSLPRRGGTLGYTF

abundance: many
v_gene: TRBV7-2
j_gene: TRBJ2-7
CDR3aa: CASSTTVSGYEQYF

abundance: few
v_gene: TRBV5-1
j_gene: TRBJ1-2
CDR3aa: CASSASTGGRGYGYTF

abundance: -
v_gene: TRBV4-1
j_gene: TRBJ2-7
CDR3aa: CASSQDWRAGPYEQYF

abundance: many
v_gene: TRBV19
j_gene: TRBJ1-2
CDR3aa: CASRDRGLYYGYTF

abundance: few
v_gene: TRBV3-1
j_gene: TRBJ2-7
CDR3aa: CASSPRGGRAVYEQYF

abundance: many
v_gene: TRBV30
j_gene: TRBJ1-2
CDR3aa: CAWKSPTFYGYTF

abundance: many
v_gene: TRBV20-1
j_gene: TRBJ1-6
CDR3aa: CSAIPRGAFSPLHF

abundance: many
v_gene: TRBV7-9
j_gene: TRBJ1-1
CDR3aa: CASSRRQGNTEAFF

abundance: many
v_gene: TRBV7-9
j_gene: TRBJ1-2
CDR3aa: CASSLGTAHGYTF

abundance: many
v_gene: TRBV28
j_gene: TRBJ1-1
CDR3aa: CASSMTGGAEAFF

abundance: few
v_gene: TRBV12-3/TRBV12-4
j_gene: TRBJ1-1
CDR3aa: CASSLVGNTDAFF

abundance: -
v_gene: TRBV20-1
j_gene: TRBJ2-4
CDR3aa: CSAPNSAGLANIQYF

abundance: many
v_gene: TRBV7-9
j_gene: TRBJ2-5
CDR3aa: CASSLGVDDQYF

abundance: many
v_gene: TRBV19
j_gene: TRBJ2-2
CDR3aa: CASRTSGYTGELFF

abundance: -
v_gene: TRBV18
j_gene: TRBJ1-1
CDR3aa: CASSPPRVNTEAFF

abundance: many
v_gene: TRBV11-2
j_gene: TRBJ1-2
CDR3aa: CASSSGGAPEATYGYTF

abundance: many
v_gene: TRBV27
j_gene: TRBJ2-7
CDR3aa: CASSLFGARDGEQYF

abundance: few
v_gene: TRBV18
j_gene: TRBJ1-2
CDR3aa: CASSPKTPPYGYTF

abundance: many
v_gene: TRBV6-5
j_gene: TRBJ2-2
CDR3aa: CASSYRPNTGELFF

abundance: many
v_gene: TRBV7-2
j_gene: TRBJ2-5
CDR3aa: CASSRTGRRGETQYF

abundance: few
v_gene: TRBV7-8
j_gene: TRBJ1-5
CDR3aa: CASSLGWSNQPQHF

abundance: many
v_gene: TRBV28
j_gene: TRBJ2-5
CDR3aa: CASSPTDSGRGLQETQYF

abundance: many
v_gene: TRBV6-5
j_gene: TRBJ2-7
CDR3aa: CAAAGLAHEQYF

abundance: many
v_gene: TRBV12-3/TRBV12-4
j_gene: TRBJ2-7
CDR3aa: CASSLTSGVTYEQYF

abundance: many
v_gene: TRBV29-1
j_gene: TRBJ1-3
CDR3aa: CSVGGTGGKGNTIYF

abundance: many
v_gene: TRBV24-1
j_gene: TRBJ1-2
CDR3aa: CATSDFKEDGYTF

abundance: many
v_gene: TRBV7-3
j_gene: TRBJ2-4
CDR3aa: CASSCIRDPRAKNIQYF

abundance: many
v_gene: TRBV6-2/TRBV6-3
j_gene: TRBJ2-5
CDR3aa: CASSYGRDVETQYF